Presented here are 5 T cell receptor beta chains from one specimen sequenced in a study of T cells in Graves' hyperthyroidism and ophthalmopathy. Amplification of TCR beta CDR3 regions used RNA as the template. Researchers ran a first-round RT-PCR on the TCR CDR3 using the HTBI primer set. TCRdb ran MiXCR on the multiplex PCR reads and lists one entry per CDR3 protein. The sample has under 400,000 distinct CDR3 sequences, 20% to 25% seen once; the top ten hold roughly 70%. Sequencing used blood. Receptor source: a man aged 45-65 years with Graves' hyperthyroidism.

This clonotype was seen more than once but under ten times. The J gene is TRBJ1-1, the V gene TRBV5-4, with a weak D call TRBD1 (5 bases). The germline V and J ends were trimmed by 4 bases and 0 bases, with 13 bases remaining between them. This CDR3 comprises 15 residues. Germline V gene data show CDR1 as SGHNT and CDR2 as YYREEE (reference sequence). The CDR3 loop is CASSPGGEVNTEAFF. CDR3 in DNA: TGTGCCAGCAGCCCGGGGGGTGAGGTGAACACTGAAGCTTTCTTT.

In DNA, the CDR3 is TGCAGTGCTAGAGATCCCCGGGACAGCCCCTACGAGCAGTACTTC. Encoded protein: CSARDPRDSPYEQYF. The chain joins TRBV20-1 to TRBJ2-7; 7 nucleotides line up with TRBD1. This CDR3 region has 15 residues. Germline V CDR1 and CDR2: DFQATT, SNEGSKA (reference sequence). The junction had 7 bases not matched to a gene; V was cut back by 0 bases and J by 2 bases.

Only one count was recorded for this clonotype. A much larger clone is a single base away; this may be a read error. This rearrangement joins TRBV7-9 to TRBJ2-6; D unresolved. V lost 5 bases to trimming and J lost 1 base, with 9 bases between them. The CDR3 consists of 15 residues. Per the germline V gene, CDR1 is SEHNR and CDR2 is FQNEAQ (reference sequence). The CDR3 nucleotides are TGTGCCAGCAGCATTATTGGTTCTGGGGCCAACGTCCTGACTTTC. The encoded protein is CASSIIGSGANVLTF.

In its sample, this clonotype was seen many times. This chain links TRBV7-8 with TRBJ2-6; 9 bases agree with TRBD1. There are 18 residues in the CDR3. V dropped 5 bases and J dropped 0; count of bases not matched to a gene: 8. In germline, CDR1 is SGHVS, CDR2 FQNEAQ. CDR3 in DNA: TGTGCCAGCAGCGCAACTATGACAGGGGGCTCTGGGGCCAACGTCCTGACTTTC. Amino acids: CASSATMTGGSGANVLTF.

The V gene is TRBV28, the J gene TRBJ1-2; D gene ambiguous. The CDR3 is 13 residues long. The V gene lost 5 bases and the J gene lost 3 bases, with 10 bases spanning the gap. Germline loops: CDR1 MDHEN, CDR2 SYDVKM. The CDR3 nucleotides are TGTGCCAGCAGTGACGGAGGCTACTATGGCTACACCTTC. Residues: CASSDGGYYGYTF.